Listed here are 25 T cell receptor beta chains from one sample, sequenced in a study of cytomegalovirus exposure and HLA in healthy donors. The repertoire was sequenced with immunoSEQ multiplex PCR; TCRdb's copy has only in-frame clones and lacks some. The sample includes tens of thousands of clones, around 85% seen only once; the top ten take 20%. The source material was PBMCs. The receptors here all came from a young man in good health and CMV-seropositive.

The J gene is TRBJ1-5, the V gene TRBV27; 11 bases map to TRBD1. Germline V gene lookup returns CDR1 MNHEY and CDR2 SMNVEV (reference sequence). This CDR3 comprises 16 residues. V shed 3 bases and J 7 bases; nucleotides not matched to a gene: 8. The CDR3 bases are TGTGCCAGCAGTTTTACGGGACAGGGGGTGGGCCAGCCCCAGCATTTT. Translated: CASSFTGQGVGQPQHF.

The chain recombines TRBV28 with TRBJ1-5, with no clear D. CDR3 size: 14 residues. CDR1 and CDR2 (germline): MDHEN, SYDVKM. Trimming pared 2 bases from V and 7 bases from J, leaving 12 bases between. CDR3 protein: CASSLAGEDQPQHF. The CDR3 DNA is TGTGCCAGCAGTTTAGCTGGGGAGGACCAGCCCCAGCATTTT.

This clone was picked up a small number of times. The chain carries TRBV28 and TRBJ1-1; D perhaps matches TRBD1 (5 bases). Trimming took 7 bases from V and 6 from J, leaving 18 bases between them. Germline loops: CDR1 MDHEN, CDR2 SYDVKM. This CDR3 contains 14 residues. CDR3: CASNHGRGLPEAFF. For the CDR3, the DNA is TGTGCCAGCAACCACGGGAGGGGTTTGCCTGAAGCTTTCTTT. Full variable domain (remainder filled in from reference TRBV28 and TRBJ1-1): DVKVTQSSRYLVKRTGEKVFLECVQDMDHENMFWYRQDPGLGLRLIYFSYDVKMKEKGDIPEGYSVSREKKERFSLILESASTNQTSMYLCASNHGRGLPEAFFGQGTRLTVV.

This rearrangement joins TRBV28 to TRBJ1-2; D ambiguous. Germline CDR1 is MDHEN and CDR2 is SYDVKM. The CDR3 is 16 amino acids. Trimming shortened V by 5 bases and J by 4 bases, and 20 bases separated the two germline ends. CDR3 amino acids: CASSQLLRLVRYGYTF. The CDR3 DNA reads TGTGCCAGCAGTCAACTCTTGAGACTCGTTCGCTATGGCTACACCTTC.

This sequence joins TRBV4-1 and TRBJ1-3; D ambiguous. The CDR3 has 15 amino acids. Germline V gene lookup returns CDR1 MGHRA and CDR2 YSYEKL. V lost 0 bases and J 4 bases, leaving 10 bases between the germline ends. The CDR3 region is CASSQDTGSGNTIYF. Here the CDR3 DNA reads TGCGCCAGCAGCCAAGATACGGGTTCCGGAAACACCATATATTTT.

The rearrangement links TRBV7-2 to TRBJ2-7; D is possibly TRBD2 (6 bases). The CDR3 has 15 residues. V dropped 2 bases and J dropped 6 bases, with 17 bases sitting between them. Per germline, CDR1 SGHTA and CDR2 FQGNSA. The CDR3, as DNA: TGTGCCAGCAGCTTAAGTCCGACGGGAGATCTCGAGCAGTACTTC. Protein: CASSLSPTGDLEQYF.

The chain carries TRBV28 and TRBJ1-2, with TRBD1 identical over 8 bases. The CDR3 totals 15 residues. The V segment lost 4 bases and the J segment 3 bases; nucleotides outside the gene matches: 7. CDR1 and CDR2 (germline): MDHEN, SYDVKM. As DNA, the CDR3 is TGTGCCAGCAGTTACCAGGGGGCCCGTCACTATGGCTACACCTTC. The encoded protein is CASSYQGARHYGYTF.

The gene calls are TRBV5-1 and TRBJ2-3; D possibly corresponds to TRBD2 (6 bases). CDR3 length: 17 amino acids. Germline CDR1 and CDR2: SGHRS and YFSETQ. Between the trimmed V and J ends, which lost 4 bases and 0 bases, there was a span of 18 bases. DNA for the CDR3: TGCGCCAGCAGCCTCCTTCGGGGCGGGACGAGCACAGATACGCAGTATTTT. Its protein is CASSLLRGGTSTDTQYF.

The chain employs TRBV2 and TRBJ2-3, with 7 bases fitting TRBD1. With V trimmed by 3 bases and J by 1 base, 1 base remained unmatched. Germline CDR1 and CDR2: SNHLY and FYNNEI. The CDR3 contains 14 residues. The CDR3 sequence: CASSDGTGTDTQYF. CDR3 coding DNA: TGTGCCAGCAGTGACGGGACAGGCACAGATACGCAGTATTTT. Using reference TRBV2 and TRBJ2-3 for the parts outside the CDR3, the full variable domain is EPEVTQTPSHQVTQMGQEVILRCVPISNHLYFYWYRQILGQKVEFLVSFYNNEISEKSEIFDDQFSVERPDGSNFTLKIRSTKLEDSAMYFCASSDGTGTDTQYFGPGTRLTVL.

The CDR3 spells CAWSETTVNTEAFF. The DNA of the CDR3 is TGTGCCTGGAGTGAGACAACCGTGAACACTGAAGCTTTCTTT. The gene calls are TRBV30 and TRBJ1-1; no clear D gene. The CDR3 extends over 14 amino acids. Germline V gene sequence: CDR1 GTSNPN, CDR2 SVGIG (reference sequence). The V end lost 1 base, the J end lost 0 bases, and 9 bases lay between the germline ends. The full variable domain, with the rest looked up from reference TRBV30 and TRBJ1-1, is SQTIHQWPATLVQPVGSPLSLECTVEGTSNPNLYWYRQAAGRGLQLLFYSVGIGQISSEVPQNLSASRPQDRQFILSSKKLLLSDSGFYLCAWSETTVNTEAFFGQGTRLTVV.

V usage is TRBV5-1 and J usage is TRBJ2-5, with 10 nucleotides matching TRBD1. Germline assignment: CDR1 SGHRS and CDR2 YFSETQ. Germline trimming cut 5 bases from V and 5 bases from J; bases unmatched to any gene: 6. This CDR3 spans 14 amino acids. CDR3 loop: CASRSGTGDETQYF. In nucleotides, the CDR3 is TGCGCCAGCAGATCCGGGACAGGGGATGAGACCCAGTACTTC.

The chain joins TRBV4-2 to TRBJ2-7, with 14 bases fitting TRBD2. In germline, CDR1 is LGHNA, CDR2 YNFKEQ. The CDR3 runs to 14 residues. Trimming removed 3 bases from V and 7 bases from J; junction bases left unmatched: 2. The CDR3 sequence is CASSQTSGREEQYF. The CDR3 bases are TGTGCCAGCAGCCAGACTAGCGGGAGGGAAGAGCAGTACTTC.

The J gene is TRBJ2-5, the V gene TRBV18; tentatively, D is TRBD2 (6 bases). The CDR3 has 13 amino acids. The V end lost 3 bases, the J end lost 5 bases, and 10 bases lay between the germline ends. Germline CDR1 and CDR2: KGHSH and LQKENI. CDR3 coding DNA: TGTGCCAGCTCACCCGGGGGTGCTGAGACCCAGTACTTC. It is translated as CASSPGGAETQYF.

The V gene is TRBV6-6, the J gene TRBJ2-5; 11 nucleotides match TRBD1. J was trimmed by 4 bases and V by 0 bases; bases with no gene match: 4. The CDR3 spans 16 residues. Per the germline V gene, CDR1 is MNHNY and CDR2 is SVGAGI (reference sequence). The CDR3 protein is CASSYSRDRGGETQYF. CDR3 coding DNA: TGTGCCAGCAGTTACTCGAGGGACAGGGGGGGAGAGACCCAGTACTTC.

The CDR3 DNA sequence: TGCGCCAGCAGCCACCTAACCCCCGGGACAGGGGCCTACGAGCAGTACTTC. This sequence encodes CASSHLTPGTGAYEQYF. The chain couples TRBV4-1 to TRBJ2-7; 10 bases fit TRBD1. Trimming at V came to 3 bases and at J to 2 bases, leaving 10 bases not matched to a gene. The length of the CDR3 is 17 residues. The V gene's germline CDR1 is MGHRA and CDR2 YSYEKL.

This chain connects TRBV9 to TRBJ2-6; the D gene is possibly TRBD2 (5 bases). The ends were cut back, 0 bases at V and 0 bases at J, with 10 bases in the middle. The CDR3 has 17 residues. Germline V CDR1 and CDR2: SGDLS, YYNGEE. CDR3 DNA sequence: TGTGCCAGCAGCGTAGCTGTGGCGGGCTCTGGGGCCAACGTCCTGACTTTC. Protein sequence: CASSVAVAGSGANVLTF. Full variable domain (remainder filled in from reference TRBV9 and TRBJ2-6): DSGVTQTPKHLITATGQRVTLRCSPRSGDLSVYWYQQSLDQGLQFLIQYYNGEERAKGNILERFSAQQFPDLHSELNLSSLELGDSALYFCASSVAVAGSGANVLTFGAGSRLTVL.

The gene calls are TRBV7-8 and TRBJ1-5; TRBD1 matches at 10 bases. This CDR3 is 16 amino acids long. V trimming: 6 bases; J trimming: 7 bases; junction bases outside the gene matches: 12. Per the germline V gene, CDR1 is SGHVS and CDR2 is FQNEAQ. The DNA of the CDR3 is TGTGCCAGCAGATCTGACAGGGGGCTAACGGAACAGCCCCAGCATTTT. Translating gives CASRSDRGLTEQPQHF.

The chain recombines TRBV7-8 with TRBJ2-5; 11 positions agree with TRBD2. The germline V gene encodes CDR1 SGHVS and CDR2 FQNEAQ. V gave up 3 bases and J gave up 5 bases; unmatched junction bases: 8. The CDR3 is 16 residues long. Here the CDR3 reads CASSFISGRVGETQYF. As DNA, the CDR3 is TGTGCCAGCAGCTTCATTAGCGGGAGGGTCGGTGAGACCCAGTACTTC.

The genes are TRBV9 and TRBJ2-1; D uncertain. The CDR3 spans 16 residues. Germline CDR1 SGDLS, CDR2 YYNGEE. Trimming cost V 0 bases and J 2 bases, with 12 bases left between them. This chain's CDR3 is CASSVGGGNPYNEQFF. CDR3 sequence (DNA): TGTGCCAGCAGCGTAGGAGGCGGAAACCCCTACAATGAGCAGTTCTTC.

This chain links TRBV4-2 with TRBJ2-7, with unresolved D. This CDR3 has 13 residues. The V and J ends lost 0 bases and 6 bases respectively, with 9 bases between them. Germline-derived CDR1 and CDR2 are LGHNA and YNFKEQ. In DNA form, the CDR3 reads TGTGCCAGCAGCCAAGATAACCGCAGCGAGCAGTACTTC. Its protein product is CASSQDNRSEQYF.

V usage is TRBV7-9 and J usage is TRBJ2-2; weak D call: TRBD2 (6 bases). V was cut by 6 bases and J by 5 bases, with 13 bases left in between. The CDR3 has 14 residues. Germline CDR1 SEHNR, CDR2 FQNEAQ (reference sequence). The CDR3: CASRGSGGTGELFF. In DNA, the CDR3 is TGTGCCAGCAGAGGTAGCGGAGGAACCGGGGAGCTGTTTTTT.

The V and J genes are TRBV14 and TRBJ2-5, with 14 positions matching TRBD2. The CDR3 runs 16 residues. CDR1 and CDR2 (germline): SGHDN, FVKESK. After removal of 4 bases from V and 4 bases from J, the junction contained 5 bases not matched to a gene. CDR3 loop: CASSLGLAGVGETQYF. In DNA, the CDR3 is TGTGCCAGCAGCCTGGGACTAGCGGGAGTAGGAGAGACCCAGTACTTC.

This clone was picked up one time. The chain employs TRBV4-2 and TRBJ2-5; TRBD2 aligns across 14 bases. From germline, CDR1 is LGHNA and CDR2 YNFKEQ. V shed 3 bases and J 0 bases; nucleotides not matched to a gene: 0. CDR3 length: 16 amino acids. The CDR3 reads CASSQGLAGDQETQYF. Here the CDR3 DNA reads TGTGCCAGCAGCCAGGGACTAGCGGGGGACCAAGAGACCCAGTACTTC.

The chain combines TRBV10-3 with TRBJ2-7; 14 nucleotides line up with TRBD2. Germline trimming cut 4 bases from V and 0 bases from J; bases unmatched to any gene: 2. Looked up from germline, CDR1 is ENHRY and CDR2 is SYGVKD. There are 16 residues in the CDR3. The CDR3 nucleotides read TGTGCCATCAGTGGGGGGACTAGCGGGAGCTCCTACGAGCAGTACTTC. This sequence encodes CAISGGTSGSSYEQYF.

The gene calls are TRBV19 and TRBJ2-1; 7 bases fit TRBD2. This CDR3 is built from 15 residues. With V trimmed by 5 bases and J by 8 bases, 12 bases remained unmatched. CDR1 and CDR2 (germline): LNHDA, SQIVND (reference sequence). CDR3 region: CASSRGLAEAHEQFF. CDR3 DNA sequence: TGTGCCAGTAGTCGGGGCCTAGCGGAGGCCCATGAGCAGTTCTTC.